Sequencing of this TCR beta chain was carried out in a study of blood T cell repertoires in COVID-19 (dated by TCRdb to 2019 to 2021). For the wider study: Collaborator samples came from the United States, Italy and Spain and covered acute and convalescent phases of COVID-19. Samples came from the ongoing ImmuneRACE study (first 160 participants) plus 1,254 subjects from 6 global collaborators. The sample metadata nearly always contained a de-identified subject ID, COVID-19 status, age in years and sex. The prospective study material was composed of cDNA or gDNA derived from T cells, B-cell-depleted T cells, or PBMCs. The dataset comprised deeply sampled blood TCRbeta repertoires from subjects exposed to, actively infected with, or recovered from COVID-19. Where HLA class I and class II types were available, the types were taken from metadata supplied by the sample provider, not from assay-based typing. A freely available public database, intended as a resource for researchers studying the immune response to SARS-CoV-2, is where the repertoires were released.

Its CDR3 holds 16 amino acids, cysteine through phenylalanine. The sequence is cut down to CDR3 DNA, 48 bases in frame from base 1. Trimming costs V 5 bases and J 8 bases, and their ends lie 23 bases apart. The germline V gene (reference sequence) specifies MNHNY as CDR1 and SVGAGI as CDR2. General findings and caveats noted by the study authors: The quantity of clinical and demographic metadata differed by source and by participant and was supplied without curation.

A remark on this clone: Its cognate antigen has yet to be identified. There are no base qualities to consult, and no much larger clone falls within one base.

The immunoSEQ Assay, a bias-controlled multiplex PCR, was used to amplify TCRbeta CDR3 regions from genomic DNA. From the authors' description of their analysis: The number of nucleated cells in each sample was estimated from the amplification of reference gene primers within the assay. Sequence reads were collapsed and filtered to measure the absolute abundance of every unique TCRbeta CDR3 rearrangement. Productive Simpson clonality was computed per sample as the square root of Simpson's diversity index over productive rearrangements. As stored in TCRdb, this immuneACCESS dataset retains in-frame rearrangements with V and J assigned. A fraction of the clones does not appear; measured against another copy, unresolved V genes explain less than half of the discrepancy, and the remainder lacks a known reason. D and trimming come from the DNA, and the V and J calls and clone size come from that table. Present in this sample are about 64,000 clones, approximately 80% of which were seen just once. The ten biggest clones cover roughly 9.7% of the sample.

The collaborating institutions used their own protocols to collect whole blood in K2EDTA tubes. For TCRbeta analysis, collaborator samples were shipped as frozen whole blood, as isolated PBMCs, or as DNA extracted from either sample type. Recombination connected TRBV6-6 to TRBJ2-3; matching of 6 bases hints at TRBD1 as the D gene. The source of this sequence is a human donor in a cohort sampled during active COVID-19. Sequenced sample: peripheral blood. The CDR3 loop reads CASSPEGGTPRSTQYF. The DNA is TGTGCCAGCAGTCCAGAAGGGGGAACGCCAAGAAGTACGCAGTATTTT.